The 32 T cell receptor beta chains below come from one sample, sequenced in a study of spatial heterogeneity in lung cancer. Indicated time point: sample taken at primary tumor resection. Each CDR3 protein is one row after TCRdb ran MiXCR on the 5' RACE reads. The data contain approximately 15,000 distinct CDR3 sequences, 6% to 6.5% of them seen just once; the ten biggest clones take up 6.8%. Antigens of these TCRs are unknown. Study-level results: The number of expanded tumor alpha and beta chains correlated with mutation number.

The sample here was lung tumor tissue, taken at surgery. Source of these receptors: a male donor with early-stage non-small cell lung cancer.

This clonotype was recorded at least ten times. This beta chain is a stray sequence in a library constructed for alpha chains; its clone size is not meaningful. The gene calls are TRBV4-3 and TRBJ2-5; D ambiguous. Trimming pared 0 bases from V and 5 bases from J, leaving 7 bases between. CDR1 and CDR2 (germline): LGHNA, YSLEER. The CDR3 has 13 amino acids. The CDR3 is CASSQDLQETQYF. The CDR3 DNA follows: TGCGCCAGCAGCCAAGATCTCCAGGAGACCCAGTACTTC.

This clonotype has more than one count but fewer than ten. This beta chain is off target for a library built for alpha chains, so its abundance means little. The chain combines TRBV2 with TRBJ2-3, with 10 bases aligning to TRBD2. The V segment lost 5 bases and the J segment 6 bases; nucleotides outside the gene matches: 8. Germline values: CDR1 SNHLY, CDR2 FYNNEI. This CDR3 is 15 amino acids long. CDR3 sequence (DNA): TGTGCCAGCAGTTCCCAGCGGGGGGGCCGGGATACGCAGTATTTT. Translating it yields CASSSQRGGRDTQYF.

Note on this clonotype: Because this beta chain is a stray read in a library intended to capture alpha chains, its abundance should not be given much weight. V gene TRBV6-1 combines with J gene TRBJ1-2; unclear D gene. Per germline, CDR1 MNHNS and CDR2 SASEGT. The CDR3 covers 16 residues. Deletions cut 0 bases from V and 0 bases from J, with 11 bases between. The CDR3 region is CASSEARQPANYGYTF. CDR3 in DNA: TGTGCCAGCAGTGAAGCCCGACAACCTGCTAACTATGGCTACACCTTC.

This clonotype was recorded many times. This beta chain lies outside the target of a library built for alpha chains; its clone size means little. The V gene is TRBV28, the J gene TRBJ1-4; 8 bases are shared with TRBD1. CDR3 size: 15 residues. The junction had 10 bases not matched to a gene; V was cut back by 5 bases and J by 8 bases. Germline CDR1 reads MDHEN; CDR2 reads SYDVKM. CDR3 in DNA: TGTGCCAGCAGTCGCATAACAGGGGGGTCCGAAAAACTGTTTTTT. Its translation is CASSRITGGSEKLFF.

This clonotype was detected only a few times. This beta chain appears as a stray read in a library generated for alpha chains; its size is not informative. The V gene is TRBV27, the J gene TRBJ2-3, with 7 bases lining up with TRBD2. V dropped 8 bases and J dropped 5; count of bases not matched to a gene: 7. The CDR3 is made up of 13 amino acids. Germline values: CDR1 MNHEY, CDR2 SMNVEV (reference sequence). CDR3 loop: CASGEGRVDTQYF. CDR3 nucleotides: TGTGCCAGCGGGGAGGGGCGCGTAGATACGCAGTATTTT.

In this sample, this clonotype is medium-sized. This beta chain represents an off-target read in a library built for alpha chains; its size is of limited meaning. The chain has TRBV7-3 and TRBJ2-2; 8 positions agree with TRBD2. The CDR3 consists of 15 residues. The trim removed 5 bases at V and 3 bases at J, leaving 5 bases unmatched. The germline gives CDR1 SGHTA, CDR2 FQGTGA. CDR3: CASSVRGGHTGELFF. CDR3 coding DNA: TGTGCCAGCAGCGTACGCGGGGGGCACACCGGGGAGCTGTTTTTT.

This clonotype turned up a few times. This beta chain slipped into a library made for alpha chains as a stray read, so its size is not meaningful. J is TRBJ2-2 and V is TRBV11-2; maybe TRBD2 (6 bases). V lost 7 bases, J lost 6 bases, and 18 bases lay in between. The V gene's germline CDR1 is SGHAT and CDR2 FQNNGV. This CDR3 is built from 15 residues. CDR3 bases: TGTGCCAGCAACACCAAGCGCCTAGCGCCCGGGGAGCTGTTTTTT. Encoded protein: CASNTKRLAPGELFF.

This clonotype was counted between two and nine times. Little can be read into the size of this beta chain, an off-target read in a library designed for alpha chains. The chain is built from TRBV12-3 or TRBV12-4 and TRBJ2-3; 11 bases align to TRBD2. This CDR3 contains 15 residues. J was trimmed by 4 bases and V by 5 bases; bases with no gene match: 5. CDR3 DNA: TGTGCCAGCAGTCCCCGACTAGCGGGGCCAGATACGCAGTATTTT. Its translation is CASSPRLAGPDTQYF.

In its sample, this clonotype was seen many times. This beta chain is an unintended read in a library built for alpha chains; its size means little. The chain joins TRBV6-5 to TRBJ1-1, with D maybe TRBD1 (6 bases). The CDR3 totals 15 residues. V shed 5 bases and J shed 4 bases, with 17 bases lying between them. CDR1 MNHEY and CDR2 SVGAGI come from the germline V gene. The CDR3 nucleotides are TGTGCCAGCAGTGCCCTAGGGGGACCTAGCACTGAAGCTTTCTTT. Residues: CASSALGGPSTEAFF.

This clonotype was recorded at least ten times. In a library made to pick up alpha chains, this beta chain is a stray read with a size that means little. The rearrangement links TRBV5-1 to TRBJ2-1; no definite D call. The CDR3 consists of 14 residues. V gave up 0 bases and J gave up 0 bases, with 4 bases separating them. Germline lookup yields CDR1 SGHRS and CDR2 YFSETQ. The CDR3 region has the DNA TGCGCCAGCAGCTTGGCGGGCTCCTACAATGAGCAGTTCTTC. Translating gives CASSLAGSYNEQFF.

This clonotype was counted only a few times. Since it is a stray read in a library aimed at alpha chains, this beta chain has a size that is not meaningful. The chain recombines TRBV10-2 with TRBJ1-1; 9 nucleotides align to TRBD1. The CDR3 sequence is 13 residues long. V was clipped by 4 bases and J by 4 bases; unmatched bases: 1. From germline, CDR1 is WSHSY and CDR2 SAAADI. CDR3 amino acids: CASSGDRVTEAFF. CDR3 in DNA: TGCGCCAGCAGTGGGGACAGGGTCACTGAAGCTTTCTTT.

At least ten counts were recorded for this clonotype. Because this beta chain is a stray read in a library intended to capture alpha chains, its abundance should not be given much weight. The CDR3, as DNA: TGCAGTGCTACCCCTCGGGGGGGCAGGGTAAGAGCTTTCTTT. Protein sequence: CSATPRGGRVRAFF. The V call is TRBV20-1, the J call TRBJ1-1; weak D call: TRBD1 (6 bases). The CDR3 covers 14 residues. Germline V gene lookup returns CDR1 DFQATT and CDR2 SNEGSKA (reference sequence). Deletions cut 4 bases from V and 10 bases from J, with 22 bases between.

This clonotype occurred many times. The library was built for alpha chains, so this beta chain is an off-target read and its size means little. V gene TRBV2 combines with J gene TRBJ2-2; 10 positions match TRBD1. From germline, CDR1 is SNHLY and CDR2 FYNNEI. This CDR3 region has 15 residues. V was pared by 5 bases and J by 5 bases, with 5 bases of the junction left unmatched. CDR3 nucleotides: TGTGCCAGCAGTCTGACAGGGGGCTGGACCGGGGAGCTGTTTTTT. Residues: CASSLTGGWTGELFF.

This clonotype has a count of ten or more. As an off-target read in a library built for alpha chains, this beta chain has a frequency of little significance. The chain carries TRBV12-3 or TRBV12-4 and TRBJ1-5, with a possible D match to TRBD1 (6 bases). V shed 6 bases and J shed 0 bases, with 12 bases lying between them. CDR3 length: 15 residues. Here the CDR3 reads CASRQGAFSNQPQHF. The CDR3 DNA reads TGTGCCAGCAGACAGGGTGCCTTTAGCAATCAGCCCCAGCATTTT.

This clonotype was detected ten times or more. Since the library was made to target alpha chains, this beta chain is a stray read and its abundance is not meaningful. This sequence joins TRBV5-6 and TRBJ2-2; maybe TRBD2 (5 bases). Germline values: CDR1 SGHDT, CDR2 YYEEEE. The CDR3 extends over 14 amino acids. The V gene lost 4 bases and the J gene lost 4 bases, with 11 bases spanning the gap. CDR3 sequence: CASSRPGSTGELFF. CDR3 coding DNA: TGTGCCAGCAGCCGGCCGGGATCCACCGGGGAGCTGTTTTTT.

This clonotype was seen at least ten times. This beta chain is a stray read from a library made for alpha chains; its abundance is not meaningful. The chain couples TRBV6-2 or TRBV6-3 to TRBJ2-7; 9 bases match TRBD2. Germline trimming cut 2 bases from V and 2 bases from J; bases unmatched to any gene: 1. In germline, CDR1 is MNHEY, CDR2 SVGEGT. CDR3 size: 14 residues. The CDR3 DNA sequence: TGTGCCAGCAGTTACCTAGCGGGGCCCTACGAGCAGTACTTC. Its protein is CASSYLAGPYEQYF.

This clonotype has ten or more counts. This beta chain turned up in a library designed for alpha chains; as an off-target read, its abundance says little. V and J are TRBV2 and TRBJ1-1; 7 bases fit TRBD1. Looked up from germline, CDR1 is SNHLY and CDR2 is FYNNEI. Unmatched junction bases numbered 8, after V lost 6 bases and J lost 4 bases. The length of the CDR3 is 14 residues. This chain's CDR3 is CASSAQGKGTEAFF. As DNA, the CDR3 is TGTGCCAGCAGCGCACAGGGGAAGGGCACTGAAGCTTTCTTT.

The table lists this clonotype with many counts. This beta chain is a stray read from a library made for alpha chains; its abundance is not meaningful. J is TRBJ2-5 and V is TRBV7-2; tentatively, D is TRBD1 (5 bases). The CDR3 length is 13 residues. Germline CDR1 is SGHTA and CDR2 is FQGNSA. Trimming cost V 2 bases and J 2 bases, with 6 bases left between them. The CDR3 region is CASSLHRQETQYF. DNA for the CDR3: TGTGCCAGCAGCTTACACAGGCAAGAGACCCAGTACTTC.

This clonotype came up many times. The library was built for alpha chains, so this beta chain is an off-target read and its size means little. The chain employs TRBV20-1 and TRBJ1-2, with TRBD1 as a possible D gene (5 bases). CDR1 and CDR2 from the germline V gene are DFQATT and SNEGSKA (reference sequence). Trimming pared 3 bases from V and 4 bases from J, leaving 15 bases between. The CDR3 spans 14 residues. This CDR3 is CSASTGGLGYGYTF. The DNA of the CDR3 is TGCAGTGCTAGTACGGGGGGTCTCGGCTATGGCTACACCTTC.

The sample holds many counts of this clonotype. Being off target in a library aimed at alpha chains, this beta chain has a size of little meaning. The chain uses TRBV6-5 and TRBJ1-6; a weak D match, TRBD1 (5 bases). CDR3 size: 15 residues. V was cut by 8 bases and J by 0 bases, with 11 bases left in between. The germline V gene has CDR1 MNHEY and CDR2 SVGAGI. The CDR3 sequence is CASRQGSSYNSPLHF. The CDR3 nucleotides are TGTGCCAGCCGTCAGGGAAGCTCCTATAATTCACCCCTCCACTTT.

This clonotype was picked up a small number of times. This beta chain is a stray read from a library made for alpha chains; its abundance is not meaningful. V gene TRBV27 combines with J gene TRBJ2-2; 7 bases line up with TRBD2. The CDR3 runs to 14 residues. With 6 bases clipped from V and 6 bases from J, the junction kept 7 bases outside the gene matches. Germline CDR1 reads MNHEY; CDR2 reads SMNVEV (reference sequence). CDR3 nucleotides: TGTGCCAGCAGAGATAGCGGGTGGGCCGGGGAGCTGTTTTTT. Its protein is CASRDSGWAGELFF.

This clonotype was seen repeatedly, ten times or more. Because the library targeted alpha chains, this beta chain is an off-target read whose size means little. The V and J genes are TRBV29-1 and TRBJ2-2, with 8 nucleotides matching TRBD1. This CDR3 has 15 residues. Per germline, CDR1 SQVTM and CDR2 ANQGSEA. V shed 3 bases and J 4 bases; nucleotides not matched to a gene: 7. CDR3 sequence: CSVEGRGRSTGELFF. The CDR3 DNA follows: TGCAGCGTTGAGGGCAGGGGGCGCAGCACCGGGGAGCTGTTTTTT.

The table lists this clonotype with many counts. Within a library made for alpha chains, this beta chain is off target, and its count is uninformative. This chain connects TRBV28 to TRBJ2-3; D gene ambiguous. The length of the CDR3 is 14 residues. Germline CDR1 reads MDHEN; CDR2 reads SYDVKM. V was shortened by 4 bases and J by 0 bases, with 8 bases between the two germline ends. The CDR3 region has the DNA TGTGCCAGCAGTTCGGTCGCCAGCACAGATACGCAGTATTTT. Protein: CASSSVASTDTQYF.

Turning to this clonotype: This beta chain is a stray read from a library made for alpha chains; its abundance is not meaningful. This chain uses TRBV7-8 with TRBJ2-5; the D gene is possibly TRBD1 (6 bases). CDR1 is SGHVS and CDR2 is FQNEAQ in the germline V gene. The length of the CDR3 is 14 residues. V shed 6 bases and J shed 1 base, with 12 bases lying between them. The CDR3 protein is CASSADRSQETQYF. The DNA for the CDR3 is TGTGCCAGCAGTGCTGACAGGAGCCAAGAGACCCAGTACTTC.

In this sample, this clonotype turned up many times. The size of this beta chain means little, since it is a stray read in a library made for alpha chains. The chain links TRBV20-1 to TRBJ1-4; TRBD1 is a possible D gene (6 bases). The germline V and J ends were trimmed by 1 base and 4 bases, with 13 bases remaining between them. The CDR3 covers 15 residues. From germline, CDR1 is DFQATT and CDR2 SNEGSKA (reference sequence). The CDR3 DNA reads TGCAGTGCTAGAGCCTACGGACAGCATAATGAAAAACTGTTTTTT. Translating gives CSARAYGQHNEKLFF.

A few counts support this clonotype. This beta chain is a stray read from a library made for alpha chains; its abundance is not meaningful. The gene calls are TRBV29-1 and TRBJ2-7, with D hard to call. V lost 6 bases and J lost 1, with 10 bases in between. The germline CDR1 and CDR2 sequences are SQVTM and ANQGSEA. This CDR3 is built from 12 residues. CDR3 in amino acids: CSVRPTSYEQYF. CDR3 bases: TGCAGCGTCCGACCGACGTCCTACGAGCAGTACTTC.

This clonotype was seen at least ten times. For a library built for alpha chains, this beta chain is a stray read; little rests on its size. V is TRBV5-1 and J is TRBJ2-5; D not certain. With 4 bases removed from V and 7 bases from J, the gap between germline ends came to 20 bases. This CDR3 is built from 15 residues. Germline V lookup: CDR1 SGHRS, CDR2 YFSETQ. CDR3 nucleotides: TGCGCCAGCAGCCTCCTCGACACCCCACCGGGGACCCAGTACTTC. It codes for CASSLLDTPPGTQYF.

This clonotype was detected many times. With the library built for alpha chains, this beta chain is off target and its frequency is not meaningful. The J gene is TRBJ1-5, the V gene TRBV7-2, with a tentative D call TRBD1 (5 bases). CDR3 length: 15 residues. Between the trimmed V and J ends, which lost 1 base and 4 bases, there was a span of 11 bases. The germline V gene has CDR1 SGHTA and CDR2 FQGNSA. Here the CDR3 DNA reads TGTGCCAGCAGCTTAGTAGCGGGGGTTAATCAGCCCCAGCATTTT. Translating gives CASSLVAGVNQPQHF. The complete variable domain, with remaining parts taken from reference TRBV7-2 and TRBJ1-5, reads GAGVSQSPSNKVTEKGKDVELRCDPISGHTALYWYRQSLGQGLEFLIYFQGNSAPDKSGLPSDRFSAERTGGSVSTLTIQRTQQEDSAVYLCASSLVAGVNQPQHFGDGTRLSIL.

This clonotype was seen ten or more times. Since the library was made to target alpha chains, this beta chain is a stray read and its abundance is not meaningful. The chain couples TRBV5-6 to TRBJ1-1; no firm D call. The CDR3 has 13 amino acids. Germline-derived CDR1 and CDR2 are SGHDT and YYEEEE. V lost 0 bases and J lost 6, with 9 bases in between. The CDR3 reads CASSLVQGAEAFF. CDR3 DNA: TGTGCCAGCAGCTTGGTACAAGGAGCTGAAGCTTTCTTT.

This clonotype has more than one count but fewer than ten. Because the library targeted alpha chains, this beta chain is an off-target read whose size means little. In DNA form, the CDR3 reads TGTGCCAGCAGCTTAACCGGGACGAATTATCAGCCCCAGCATTTT. Translation: CASSLTGTNYQPQHF. This chain connects TRBV7-2 to TRBJ1-5; perhaps TRBD1 as D (5 bases). The germline V and J ends were trimmed by 2 bases and 5 bases, with 13 bases remaining between them. The CDR3 runs to 15 residues. Per the germline V gene, CDR1 is SGHTA and CDR2 is FQGNSA. The full variable domain, rest sourced from reference TRBV7-2 and TRBJ1-5, is GAGVSQSPSNKVTEKGKDVELRCDPISGHTALYWYRQSLGQGLEFLIYFQGNSAPDKSGLPSDRFSAERTGGSVSTLTIQRTQQEDSAVYLCASSLTGTNYQPQHFGDGTRLSIL.

This clonotype has ten or more counts. Within a library made for alpha chains, this beta chain is off target, and its count is uninformative. The rearrangement links TRBV6-6 to TRBJ2-5; tentative D call: TRBD1 (5 bases). V lost 5 bases and J 2 bases, leaving 9 bases between the germline ends. This CDR3 has 13 amino acids. In germline, CDR1 is MNHNY, CDR2 SVGAGI (reference sequence). As DNA, the CDR3 is TGTGCCAGCAGTCAGGGTTTACAAGAGACCCAGTACTTC. This codes for CASSQGLQETQYF.

The table lists this clonotype with many counts. This beta chain represents an off-target read in a library built for alpha chains; its size is of limited meaning. The chain recombines TRBV7-2 with TRBJ2-7; D ambiguous. Germline CDR1 reads SGHTA; CDR2 reads FQGNSA. This CDR3 comprises 11 residues. Trimming removed 5 bases at V and 3 bases at J, with 5 bases between. CDR3 coding DNA: TGTGCCAGCAGCCCCCTCTACGAGCAGTACTTC. Its translation is CASSPLYEQYF.